Only a few counts were recorded for the clone carrying this TCR beta chain. Its antigen is not known. This sample's time point: newly diagnosed GD, antithyroid drugs for less than 3 months. After RNA was extracted from PBMCs, the TCR library was made from it. Graves' disease diagnosis followed American Thyroid Association guidelines. V was cut by 1 base and J by 4 bases, with 8 bases left in between. Germline V CDR1 and CDR2: SGHRS, YFSETQ. The CDR3 extends over 14 amino acids. Combining iRepertoire HTBI primers with Arm-PCR of CDR3 regions, the authors built TCR beta libraries. Original analysis: Identification yielded some 60 TRBV and roughly 14 TRBJ segments across samples. TCRdb redid the calling of the multiplex PCR reads with MiXCR, one entry per CDR3 protein. These V and J calls are TCRdb output, not the study's own analysis. The sample lists 560,000 or so distinct CDR3 sequences; around 15% were seen once.

This sample stems from a study of regulatory T cells in long-lasting Graves disease. Findings and limits, study-wide: Persistent cases favored TRBV28, TRBJ1-2 and TRBJ2-5.

The same specimen was also included in a second study, on T cells in Graves' hyperthyroidism and ophthalmopathy.

This chain uses TRBV5-1 with TRBJ2-2, with D possibly matching TRBD1 (6 bases). The receptor was isolated from a man between 18 and 29 years old with Graves disease. The sequencing here drew on peripheral blood mononuclear cells (PBMCs), taken at new diagnosis, from a patient treated with antithyroid drugs. The CDR3 region is CASSLPTGTGELFF. CDR3 DNA: TGCGCCAGCAGCTTGCCGACAGGCACCGGGGAGCTGTTTTTT.